These 26 T cell receptor beta chains share one sample of origin, sequenced in a study of T cell repertoires in cytomegalovirus infection. TCRdb recomputed calls from the reads with MiXCR, one row per CDR3 protein. The sample has roughly 500,000 distinct CDR3 sequences, roughly 34% seen once; the top ten hold about 17%. Which antigens these TCRs recognize remains unknown. The source material was cultured PBMCs, sampled from culture after CMV antigen stimulation. All receptors derive from a human donor in good health (CMV status not recorded). Some clones in this sample may be carry-over from other donors' samples.

This clonotype has just a few counts. The V gene is TRBV19, the J gene TRBJ2-7, with 9 nucleotides matching TRBD1. Looked up from germline, CDR1 is LNHDA and CDR2 is SQIVND (reference sequence). This CDR3 region has 15 residues. Trimming cost V 9 bases and J 2 bases; bases outside gene matches: 11. Here the CDR3 reads CASSTTGTGTYEQYF. CDR3 nucleotide sequence: TGTGCCAGCAGCACTACCGGGACAGGGACCTACGAGCAGTACTTC.

V and J are TRBV7-8 and TRBJ2-1; either TRBD1 or TRBD2 may fit D (5 bases each). This CDR3 region has 13 residues. Germline V gene lookup returns CDR1 SGHVS and CDR2 FQNEAQ. V was clipped by 5 bases and J by 4 bases, with 9 bases between them. CDR3 DNA sequence: TGTGCCAGCAGCGGGGGTGGGTACAATGAGCAGTTCTTC. Its protein is CASSGGGYNEQFF.

This chain joins TRBV4-3 and TRBJ1-2; possible D gene TRBD1, 6 bases. CDR3 length: 16 residues. V was clipped by 0 bases and J by 4 bases, with 15 bases between them. Germline V gives CDR1 LGHNA, CDR2 YSLEER. The DNA of the CDR3 is TGCGCCAGCAGCCAAGACGCGGGGGGCAGTCTCTATGGCTACACCTTC. Amino acid sequence: CASSQDAGGSLYGYTF.

This clonotype was picked up a small number of times. The CDR3 bases are TGTGCCAGTAGTAACCGTTTGGGACACAGATTTTATGGCTACACCTTC. It translates to CASSNRLGHRFYGYTF. The genes are TRBV19 and TRBJ1-2; tentative D call: TRBD1 (6 bases). With 4 bases removed from V and 5 bases from J, the gap between germline ends came to 20 bases. CDR1 is LNHDA, CDR2 SQIVND, per germline (reference sequence). There are 16 residues in the CDR3.

The rearrangement links TRBV27 to TRBJ2-7; TRBD1 matches 10 bases. This CDR3 region has 15 residues. Losses at the gene ends were 6 bases for V and 9 bases for J; bases not matched to a gene: 14. In germline, CDR1 is MNHEY, CDR2 SMNVEV (reference sequence). The CDR3 region has the DNA TGTGCCAGCAGCGATACCCACGGACAGGGGGACATGCAGTACGTC. Protein sequence: CASSDTHGQGDMQYV.

The chain combines TRBV4-1 with TRBJ2-1; 7 nucleotides align to TRBD2. The V segment lost 1 base and the J segment 5 bases; nucleotides outside the gene matches: 8. CDR1 and CDR2 (germline): MGHRA, YSYEKL. CDR3 length: 16 amino acids. This CDR3 is CASSQGGGGSDNEQFF. In nucleotides, the CDR3 is TGCGCCAGCAGCCAAGGGGGGGGAGGGTCGGACAATGAGCAGTTCTTC.

J is TRBJ2-1 and V is TRBV6-2 or TRBV6-3; D remains unclear. V lost 5 bases and J lost 6, with 11 bases in between. This CDR3 contains 13 residues. Germline CDR1 is MNHEY and CDR2 is SVGEGT. The CDR3 coding sequence is TGTGCCAGCAGTCTCAGGACCACCAATGAGCAGTTCTTC. As protein: CASSLRTTNEQFF.

The chain carries TRBV6-2 or TRBV6-3 and TRBJ1-1, with a possible D match to TRBD1 (5 bases). V was trimmed by 0 bases and J by 1 base, leaving 12 bases between them. The CDR3 has 16 residues. Germline values: CDR1 MNHEY, CDR2 SVGEGT. The CDR3 protein is CASSYSSGGKNTEAFF. In DNA form, the CDR3 reads TGTGCCAGCAGTTACTCGAGCGGGGGAAAGAACACTGAAGCTTTCTTT.

This clonotype showed up just a few times. The chain recombines TRBV20-1 with TRBJ2-3; possibly TRBD2 for D (6 bases). CDR3 length: 15 residues. Germline V CDR1 and CDR2: DFQATT, SNEGSKA (reference sequence). Trimming took 0 bases from V and 5 from J, leaving 15 bases between them. The CDR3 here is CSARDTGEWLDTQYF. The CDR3 DNA is TGCAGTGCTAGAGATACGGGGGAGTGGCTAGATACGCAGTATTTT.

This chain uses TRBV24-1 with TRBJ2-1; 9 positions match TRBD2. V gave up 3 bases and J gave up 7 bases; unmatched junction bases: 3. Germline CDR1 KGHDR, CDR2 SFDVKD. This CDR3 is 14 amino acids long. The CDR3 DNA is TGTGCCACCAGTGATCGCGGGAGGGCAAATGAGCAGTTCTTC. This gives the protein CATSDRGRANEQFF.

This clonotype was picked up one time. Being one base from a much bigger clone, this may be a read error. The chain combines TRBV7-2 with TRBJ2-2, with TRBD2 as a possible D gene (5 bases). CDR3 length: 14 amino acids. Germline CDR1 is SGHTA and CDR2 is FQGNSA. Here the CDR3 reads CASTSRFGPGELLF. Written as DNA, the CDR3 is TGTGCCAGCACCTCTCGATTTGGGCCCGGGGAGCTGTTGTTT.

This chain connects TRBV18 to TRBJ2-7; tentatively, D is TRBD1 (8 bases). With 1 base removed from V and 3 bases from J, the gap between germline ends came to 19 bases. The germline V gene has CDR1 KGHSH and CDR2 LQKENI. This CDR3 has 17 residues. In nucleotides, the CDR3 is TGTGCCAGCTCACCACTCCGAGCGGGACAGGCCGTCTACGAGCAGTACTTC. Encoded protein: CASSPLRAGQAVYEQYF.

This clonotype has a handful of counts. The chain uses TRBV12-3 or TRBV12-4 and TRBJ2-2; 12 nucleotides align to TRBD2. There are 16 residues in the CDR3. V dropped 6 bases and J dropped 4; count of bases not matched to a gene: 6. CDR3 bases: TGTGCCAGCAGAAGGACTAGCGGGATGGGCACCGGGGAGCTGTTTTTT. Residues: CASRRTSGMGTGELFF.

This clonotype has only a few counts. The V gene is TRBV11-3, the J gene TRBJ2-5; D is unclear. The germline V and J ends were trimmed by 2 bases and 5 bases, with 12 bases remaining between them. Germline V gives CDR1 SGHNT, CDR2 YENEEA. The CDR3 covers 14 residues. The CDR3 DNA sequence: TGTGCCAGCAGCTTAATCGGTCGAAGTGAGACCCAGTACTTC. Translating it yields CASSLIGRSETQYF.

The rearrangement joins TRBV4-3 to TRBJ2-3, with 8 bases matching TRBD2. The V and J ends lost 0 bases and 0 bases, in that order; junction bases with no gene match: 8. CDR3 length: 18 amino acids. Germline lookup yields CDR1 LGHNA and CDR2 YSLEER. CDR3 in DNA: TGCGCCAGCAGCCAAGACTACGAGCGGGAGCCGAGCACAGATACGCAGTATTTT. It encodes CASSQDYEREPSTDTQYF.

On this clonotype itself: A read error is possible here, since a much larger clone lies one base away. The chain recombines TRBV28 with TRBJ2-5; 11 bases line up with TRBD2. The germline CDR1 and CDR2 sequences are MDHEN and SYDVKM. V dropped 6 bases and J dropped 5; count of bases not matched to a gene: 5. The CDR3 consists of 14 residues. CDR3 region: CASRTSGSRETQYF. The CDR3 DNA follows: TGTGCCAGCAGAACTAGCGGGAGCCGGGAGACCCAGTACTTC.

This clonotype was seen only a few times. The V gene is TRBV6-5, the J gene TRBJ1-2; tentatively, D is TRBD1 (5 bases). V was pared by 6 bases and J by 3 bases, with 14 bases between. The germline gives CDR1 MNHEY, CDR2 SVGAGI. This CDR3 has 14 amino acids. The CDR3 is CASSRTDSYYGYTF. CDR3 coding DNA: TGTGCCAGCAGCCGAACCGACAGCTACTATGGCTACACCTTC.

There are a few counts of this clonotype. The chain is built from TRBV19 and TRBJ2-1; 8 bases align to TRBD2. CDR1 is LNHDA and CDR2 is SQIVND in the germline V gene (reference sequence). With V trimmed by 5 bases and J by 1 base, 4 bases remained unmatched. CDR3 length equals 15 residues. The CDR3 is CASSVIAGSYNEQFF. In DNA, the CDR3 is TGTGCCAGTAGTGTCATAGCGGGATCCTACAATGAGCAGTTCTTC.

The V gene is TRBV6-5, the J gene TRBJ2-5; D is possibly TRBD2 (5 bases). The CDR3 loop spans 16 amino acids. V lost 4 bases and J 4 bases, leaving 19 bases between the germline ends. The germline CDR1 and CDR2 sequences are MNHEY and SVGAGI. The CDR3 DNA reads TGTGCCAGCAGTTCCCCGAGAGGGTTAGAAGGAGAGACCCAGTACTTC. Its protein product is CASSSPRGLEGETQYF.

This clonotype appeared a few times. The V gene is TRBV7-6, the J gene TRBJ2-2; possible D gene TRBD1, 6 bases. CDR1 and CDR2 from the germline V gene are SGHVS and FNYEAQ. V shed 5 bases and J shed 6 bases, with 13 bases lying between them. This CDR3 has 14 amino acids. CDR3 in DNA: TGTGCCAGCAGCGCCACAGGGAAGGCCGGGGAGCTGTTTTTT. Its protein is CASSATGKAGELFF.

This clonotype has at least ten counts. The V call is TRBV7-2, the J call TRBJ1-4; D not certain. This CDR3 comprises 15 residues. Germline CDR1 is SGHTA and CDR2 is FQGNSA. V was cut by 5 bases and J by 5 bases, with 15 bases left in between. The CDR3 spells CASSGSGVSNEKLFF. CDR3 nucleotide sequence: TGTGCCAGCAGCGGCAGCGGGGTCTCAAATGAAAAACTGTTTTTT.

This clonotype has just a few counts. This chain uses TRBV9 with TRBJ1-3; maybe TRBD1 (5 bases). Germline V gene sequence: CDR1 SGDLS, CDR2 YYNGEE. The length of the CDR3 is 13 residues. Trimming took off 6 bases at V and 3 bases at J, with 10 bases between the two ends. The CDR3 reads CASMRGHGNTIYF. The CDR3 DNA sequence: TGTGCCAGCATGAGGGGTCATGGAAACACCATATATTTT.

The J gene is TRBJ1-1, the V gene TRBV4-3; D remains ambiguous. Trimming shortened V by 3 bases and J by 1 base, and 3 bases separated the two germline ends. From germline, CDR1 is LGHNA and CDR2 YSLEER. This CDR3 is 12 amino acids long. As DNA, the CDR3 is TGCGCCAGCAGCCAGGGGAACACTGAAGCTTTCTTT. Protein: CASSQGNTEAFF.

In this sample, this clonotype turned up a few times. The genes are TRBV7-3 and TRBJ2-3, with D possibly TRBD2 on 6 matching bases. This CDR3 has 17 residues. Trimming removed 0 bases from V and 0 bases from J, with 13 bases in between. Germline V gives CDR1 SGHTA, CDR2 FQGTGA. CDR3 amino acids: CASSLTRLALSTDTQYF. CDR3 sequence (DNA): TGTGCCAGCAGCTTAACAAGGCTAGCGCTTAGCACAGATACGCAGTATTTT.

This clonotype was counted a few times. V usage is TRBV24-1 and J usage is TRBJ2-3; possible D gene TRBD1, 5 bases. V gave up 4 bases and J gave up 4 bases, with 17 bases separating them. The CDR3 is 16 amino acids. Looked up from germline, CDR1 is KGHDR and CDR2 is SFDVKD. The CDR3, as DNA: TGTGCCACCAGTGACGAGACAGTCACCCCCTCAGATACGCAGTATTTT. It codes for CATSDETVTPSDTQYF.

V is TRBV5-4 and J is TRBJ2-1; tentative D call: TRBD2 (5 bases). The V gene lost 2 bases and the J gene lost 0 bases, with 12 bases spanning the gap. The CDR3 runs to 16 residues. Germline V gene sequence: CDR1 SGHNT, CDR2 YYREEE (reference sequence). The CDR3 sequence: CASSFGLQSSYNEQFF. The DNA of the CDR3 is TGTGCCAGCAGCTTTGGACTCCAAAGCTCCTACAATGAGCAGTTCTTC. Filled out from reference TRBV5-4 and TRBJ2-1, the complete variable domain reads ETGVTQSPTHLIKTRGQQVTLRCSSQSGHNTVSWYQQALGQGPQFIFQYYREEENGRGNFPPRFSGLQFPNYSSELNVNALELDDSALYLCASSFGLQSSYNEQFFGPGTRLTVL.